Below are 24 T cell receptor beta chains sequenced from a single sample in a study of STAT3 mutations in large granular lymphocyte leukemia. General observations from the study: In T-cell large granular lymphocyte leukemia, about half of patients showed multiple immunodominant subclonotypes.

What these receptors recognize is not known. TCRdb's table, derived via immunoSEQ multiplex PCR, lists solely in-frame clones and lacks some. This sample has about 9,300 clones, with approximately 88% found just once. Material: peripheral blood mononuclear cells. All receptors derive from an elderly man with T-cell large granular lymphocyte leukemia. Some clones in this sample may be carry-over from other donors' samples.

This clone was observed a few times. The V gene is TRBV6-1, the J gene TRBJ1-2; no firm D call. Germline V gene sequence: CDR1 MNHNS, CDR2 SASEGT. CDR3 size: 10 residues. Trimming removed 5 bases at V and 8 bases at J, with 6 bases between. The CDR3: CASSLGGYTF. CDR3 nucleotides: TGTGCCAGCAGTCTAGGCGGCTACACCTTC.

The chain has TRBV27 and TRBJ1-6; 7 nucleotides agree with TRBD1. CDR1 is MNHEY, CDR2 SMNVEV, per germline (reference sequence). J lost 8 bases, V lost 6 bases, and 16 bases had no gene match. This CDR3 spans 17 amino acids. The CDR3 loop reads CASSPGTVRALYSPLHF. The CDR3 DNA reads as TGTGCCAGCAGCCCGGGGACAGTAAGGGCGTTGTATTCACCCCTCCACTTT.

The chain has TRBV13 and TRBJ2-7, with D perhaps matching TRBD2 (5 bases). The ends were cut back, 0 bases at V and 3 bases at J, with 9 bases in the middle. Germline lookup yields CDR1 PRHDT and CDR2 FYEKMQ (reference sequence). The CDR3 sequence is 14 residues long. CDR3 DNA: TGTGCCAGCAGCTTAGGCCTTGGAGGCTACGAGCAGTACTTC. As protein: CASSLGLGGYEQYF.

This clone was seen a few times. Compared with germline, one end of the junction differs, possibly owing to a read error. The rearrangement joins TRBV7-7 to TRBJ1-6; TRBD1 agrees at 8 bases. The germline V gene encodes CDR1 SSHAT and CDR2 FNYEAQ (reference sequence). The CDR3 runs 13 residues. The CDR3 DNA reads TGTGCTAGCAGCATAGACAGGGGAGCACCCCTCCACTTT. Its translation is CASSIDRGAPLHF.

The V and J genes are TRBV6-5 and TRBJ1-2; D not resolved. The V gene lost 6 bases and the J gene lost 5 bases, with 10 bases spanning the gap. The CDR3 has 12 residues. CDR1 is MNHEY and CDR2 is SVGAGI in the germline V gene. The chain's CDR3 is CASRVGRYGYTF. The CDR3, as DNA: TGTGCCAGCAGGGTCGGCAGATATGGCTACACCTTC.

The CDR3 bases are TGCGCCAGCAGCACAGGGACGTTCTCCTACGAGCAGTACTTC. Encoded protein: CASSTGTFSYEQYF. The chain has TRBV5-1 and TRBJ2-7; D might be TRBD1 (6 bases). This CDR3 has 14 residues. The germline V gene has CDR1 SGHRS and CDR2 YFSETQ. Between the trimmed V and J ends, which lost 4 bases and 0 bases, there was a span of 11 bases. Drawing the rest from reference TRBV5-1 and TRBJ2-7, the complete variable domain is KAGVTQTPRYLIKTRGQQVTLSCSPISGHRSVSWYQQTPGQGLQFLFEYFSETQRNKGNFPGRFSGRQFSNSRSEMNVSTLELGDSALYLCASSTGTFSYEQYFGPGTRLTVT.

This chain links TRBV6-6 with TRBJ2-5; no reliable D call. The CDR3 has 16 residues. The germline CDR1 and CDR2 sequences are MNHNY and SVGAGI (reference sequence). Trimming removed 6 bases from V and 1 base from J, with 18 bases in between. CDR3 DNA sequence: TGTGCCAGCAGACCTACCCCCGGGCAAATCCAAGAGACCCAGTACTTC. It specifies CASRPTPGQIQETQYF.

The V gene is TRBV7-9, the J gene TRBJ2-1; D might be TRBD2 (7 bases). The CDR3 covers 15 residues. Trimming pared 1 base from V and 6 bases from J, leaving 13 bases between. Germline CDR1 SEHNR, CDR2 FQNEAQ (reference sequence). CDR3 sequence (DNA): TGTGCCAGCAGCTTAGGGGGGGGCCCTGGCAATGAGCAGTTCTTC. This encodes CASSLGGGPGNEQFF.

The chain employs TRBV5-5 and TRBJ1-3, with 9 bases matching TRBD1. The CDR3 extends over 16 amino acids. Germline values: CDR1 SGHKS, CDR2 YYEKEE (reference sequence). V was pared by 3 bases and J by 4 bases, with 8 bases of the junction left unmatched. CDR3 nucleotides: TGTGCCAGCAGCTCGTCACCGGGACAGGGAGGAAACACCATATATTTT. Protein: CASSSSPGQGGNTIYF.

The CDR3 nucleotides are TGCGCCAGCAGCCCCGGCGGGGAAGAGACCCAGTACTTC. It specifies CASSPGGEETQYF. The V call is TRBV5-1, the J call TRBJ2-5, with D maybe TRBD2 (6 bases). Germline lookup yields CDR1 SGHRS and CDR2 YFSETQ. The CDR3 sequence is 13 residues long. V was pared by 4 bases and J by 3 bases, with 10 bases between.

The CDR3 DNA reads TGTGCCAGAAGCTTTTCCCCGAGGCCCCTCCACTTT. It is translated as CARSFSPRPLHF. The chain has TRBV7-5 and TRBJ1-6. TRBV7-5 is a recognized pseudogene. The CDR3 contains 12 residues.

The chain employs TRBV6-6 and TRBJ1-3; unclear D gene. From germline, CDR1 is MNHNY and CDR2 SVGAGI (reference sequence). The CDR3 spans 16 residues. V gave up 2 bases and J gave up 0 bases, with 11 bases separating them. The CDR3 loop is CASSYMASNSGNTIYF. CDR3 sequence (DNA): TGTGCCAGCAGTTACATGGCGTCAAACTCTGGAAACACCATATATTTT.

V and J are TRBV28 and TRBJ2-3; D might be TRBD2 (7 bases). This CDR3 has 17 amino acids. Trimming shortened V by 5 bases and J by 4 bases, and 22 bases separated the two germline ends. Looked up from germline, CDR1 is MDHEN and CDR2 is SYDVKM. The CDR3 spells CASSTPGGGLWADTQYF. Here the CDR3 DNA reads TGTGCCAGCAGTACACCTGGCGGGGGCTTATGGGCAGATACGCAGTATTTT. Supplemented by reference TRBV28 and TRBJ2-3, the full variable domain reads DVKVTQSSRYLVKRTGEKVFLECVQDMDHENMFWYRQDPGLGLRLIYFSYDVKMKEKGDIPEGYSVSREKKERFSLILESASTNQTSMYLCASSTPGGGLWADTQYFGPGTRLTVL.

The genes are TRBV6-6 and TRBJ2-1; no firm D call. Germline loops: CDR1 MNHNY, CDR2 SVGAGI (reference sequence). The CDR3 totals 13 residues. V lost 0 bases and J lost 15, with 15 bases in between. The CDR3 nucleotides read TGTGCCAGCAGTTACTCGATTGGGGATAGGCGGTTCTTC. Translating gives CASSYSIGDRRFF.

The rearrangement uses TRBV7-9 and TRBJ1-1; TRBD1 matches at 7 bases. The CDR3 totals 17 residues. Germline V gene sequence: CDR1 SEHNR, CDR2 FQNEAQ (reference sequence). V dropped 5 bases and J dropped 0; count of bases not matched to a gene: 12. The CDR3 sequence is CASSNHDTQGMNTEAFF. CDR3 DNA sequence: TGTGCCAGCAGCAACCACGACACACAGGGGATGAACACTGAAGCTTTCTTT.

This chain connects TRBV11-2 to TRBJ1-5, with no clear D. CDR1 SGHAT and CDR2 FQNNGV come from the germline V gene. Trimming pared 5 bases from V and 5 bases from J, leaving 13 bases between. This CDR3 spans 14 amino acids. This CDR3 reads CASSAADSDQPQHF. The CDR3 bases are TGTGCCAGCAGCGCCGCAGATTCTGATCAGCCCCAGCATTTT.

The chain joins TRBV9 to TRBJ2-6; D call uncertain. The germline CDR1 and CDR2 sequences are SGDLS and YYNGEE. The V end lost 2 bases, the J end lost 0 bases, and 3 bases lay between the germline ends. This CDR3 is 14 amino acids long. The CDR3 sequence: CASSVFSGANVLTF. The CDR3 DNA reads TGTGCCAGCAGCGTCTTCTCTGGGGCCAACGTCCTGACTTTC.

V usage is TRBV5-1 and J usage is TRBJ1-3; no definite D call. Per the germline V gene, CDR1 is SGHRS and CDR2 is YFSETQ. V dropped 5 bases and J dropped 0 bases, with 12 bases sitting between them. The CDR3 totals 15 residues. The CDR3 nucleotides are TGCGCCAGCAGTTTGCAAGGGATCTCTGGAAACACCATATATTTT. As protein: CASSLQGISGNTIYF.

In nucleotides, the CDR3 is TGTGCCAGCAGGGTTACCGGGGAGCTGTTTTTT. Amino acid sequence: CASRVTGELFF. V is TRBV2 and J is TRBJ2-2; D remains unclear. Trimming cost V 6 bases and J 5 bases, with 4 bases left between them. CDR3 length equals 11 residues. The V gene's germline CDR1 is SNHLY and CDR2 FYNNEI.

The V and J genes are TRBV6-5 and TRBJ1-1, with D possibly matching TRBD1 (5 bases). Germline CDR1 reads MNHEY; CDR2 reads SVGAGI. Trimming removed 5 bases from V and 1 base from J, with 11 bases in between. CDR3 length: 14 amino acids. As DNA, the CDR3 is TGTGCCAGCAGTCCCAGGGATAAGAACACTGAAGCTTTCTTT. Translation: CASSPRDKNTEAFF.

The gene calls are TRBV7-9 and TRBJ1-2; tentative D call: TRBD1 (5 bases). The germline V gene encodes CDR1 SEHNR and CDR2 FQNEAQ (reference sequence). There are 15 residues in the CDR3. V lost 3 bases to trimming and J lost 4 bases, with 15 bases between them. CDR3 nucleotides: TGTGCCAGCAGCTTGGGGGAACCCAGTACCTATGGCTACACCTTC. It codes for CASSLGEPSTYGYTF.

This chain connects TRBV30 to TRBJ2-5; unclear D gene. Per germline, CDR1 GTSNPN and CDR2 SVGIG (reference sequence). The length of the CDR3 is 12 residues. With 2 bases removed from V and 5 bases from J, the gap between germline ends came to 9 bases. CDR3 DNA sequence: TGTGCCTGGAGTACTCTTTCGGAGACCCAGTACTTC. This sequence encodes CAWSTLSETQYF.

The CDR3 DNA is TGTGCCAGCAGCTTGAACGGACAGGGGAGCACAGATACGCAGTATTTT. It specifies CASSLNGQGSTDTQYF. The J gene is TRBJ2-3, the V gene TRBV5-6, with 9 positions matching TRBD1. The CDR3 consists of 16 residues. Germline trimming cut 1 base from V and 0 bases from J; bases unmatched to any gene: 3. Germline lookup yields CDR1 SGHDT and CDR2 YYEEEE. The whole variable domain, filled in from reference TRBV5-6 and TRBJ2-3, reads DAGVTQSPTHLIKTRGQQVTLRCSPKSGHDTVSWYQQALGQGPQFIFQYYEEEERQRGNFPDRFSGHQFPNYSSELNVNALLLGDSALYLCASSLNGQGSTDTQYFGPGTRLTVL.

This clone has just one count. The CDR3 loop is CASSGGSGQVEAFF. CDR3 bases: TGCGCCAGCAGCGGGGGATCGGGACAGGTTGAAGCTTTCTTT. V usage is TRBV5-1 and J usage is TRBJ1-1; 8 nucleotides line up with TRBD1. Germline V CDR1 and CDR2: SGHRS, YFSETQ. CDR3 size: 14 residues. V trimming: 4 bases; J trimming: 7 bases; junction bases outside the gene matches: 9. The full variable domain, its missing parts supplied by reference TRBV5-1 and TRBJ1-1, is KAGVTQTPRYLIKTRGQQVTLSCSPISGHRSVSWYQQTPGQGLQFLFEYFSETQRNKGNFPGRFSGRQFSNSRSEMNVSTLELGDSALYLCASSGGSGQVEAFFGQGTRLTVV.